The 24 T cell receptor beta chains listed next were all sequenced from one sample in a study of PD-L1 blockade in urothelial cancer. TCRdb keeps only in-frame clones here, not all; method: immunoSEQ multiplex PCR. Among about 87,000 clones, 84% were seen once, and the ten largest hold around 1.9%. Time point defined: pretreatment peripheral blood. Material: PBMCs, obtained around atezolizumab (anti-PD-L1) treatment. The receptors shown here come from a man in his sixties with urothelial cancer.

The V gene is TRBV5-6, the J gene TRBJ1-1; tentatively, D is TRBD1 (6 bases). V shed 4 bases and J shed 2 bases, with 12 bases lying between them. The CDR3 is 14 amino acids. Germline values: CDR1 SGHDT, CDR2 YYEEEE. DNA of the CDR3: TGTGCCAGCAGCCTGCGGGGGCTAAACACTGAAGCTTTCTTT. This codes for CASSLRGLNTEAFF.

V and J are TRBV5-1 and TRBJ2-5; 10 bases are shared with TRBD1. Germline-derived CDR1 and CDR2 are SGHRS and YFSETQ. The V and J ends lost 3 bases and 2 bases, in that order; junction bases with no gene match: 4. This CDR3 region has 15 residues. This chain's CDR3 is CASSSGQGSQETQYF. The DNA of the CDR3 is TGCGCCAGCAGCTCGGGACAGGGGAGTCAAGAGACCCAGTACTTC.

The chain uses TRBV28 and TRBJ1-2, with TRBD1 matching 7 bases. The CDR3 has 14 amino acids. V shed 2 bases, J shed 3 bases, and the junction held 3 bases outside the gene matches. The germline V gene encodes CDR1 MDHEN and CDR2 SYDVKM. CDR3 in amino acids: CASSLGTADYGYTF. In DNA, the CDR3 is TGTGCCAGCAGTTTAGGGACAGCCGACTATGGCTACACCTTC.

The V call is TRBV13, the J call TRBJ2-2, with 7 bases fitting TRBD1. Germline CDR1 and CDR2: PRHDT and FYEKMQ (reference sequence). Trimming removed 1 base from V and 4 bases from J; junction bases left unmatched: 9. The CDR3 is 17 residues long. The CDR3 DNA reads as TGTGCCAGCAGCTTAGCCGGGACAGCGAAGCGCACCGGGGAGCTGTTTTTT. Amino acid sequence: CASSLAGTAKRTGELFF.

V gene TRBV19 combines with J gene TRBJ2-7; the match to TRBD1 covers 11 bases. CDR1 and CDR2 (germline): LNHDA, SQIVND (reference sequence). Unmatched junction bases numbered 7, after V lost 9 bases and J lost 3 bases. The CDR3 sequence is 14 residues long. DNA of the CDR3: TGTGCCAGCAGCCGGGACAGGGGGAGCTACGAGCAGTACTTC. Amino acid sequence: CASSRDRGSYEQYF.

The rearrangement links TRBV19 to TRBJ2-3; D might be TRBD2 (5 bases). Trimming took off 6 bases at V and 4 bases at J, with 17 bases between the two ends. CDR3 size: 15 residues. Germline lookup yields CDR1 LNHDA and CDR2 SQIVND (reference sequence). The CDR3 sequence is CASSLSLGAADTQYF. The CDR3, as DNA: TGTGCCAGTAGCCTCTCGCTGGGAGCTGCAGATACGCAGTATTTT.

This chain joins TRBV11-2 and TRBJ2-5; 10 nucleotides match TRBD2. CDR1 is SGHAT and CDR2 is FQNNGV in the germline V gene. This CDR3 contains 16 residues. V was clipped by 3 bases and J by 5 bases; unmatched bases: 9. DNA of the CDR3: TGTGCCAGCAGCTTGGTTGCAGCGGGAGGGCCCGAGACCCAGTACTTC. Protein product: CASSLVAAGGPETQYF.

This chain connects TRBV4-1 to TRBJ2-7; D uncertain. V was clipped by 3 bases and J by 3 bases, with 15 bases between them. The CDR3 runs to 15 residues. Germline V gene sequence: CDR1 MGHRA, CDR2 YSYEKL. For the CDR3, the DNA is TGCGCCAGCAGCCAGGCGGAGACTCCCGGCTACGAGCAGTACTTC. Translation: CASSQAETPGYEQYF.

J is TRBJ2-1 and V is TRBV5-1; TRBD1 agrees at 9 bases. CDR3 length: 16 amino acids. The trim removed 0 bases at V and 5 bases at J, leaving 6 bases unmatched. CDR1 and CDR2 from the germline V gene are SGHRS and YFSETQ. Here the CDR3 DNA reads TGCGCCAGCAGCTTGGGATTTGGGACAGGGAACAATGAGCAGTTCTTC. Its protein is CASSLGFGTGNNEQFF.

This clone was counted only a few times. The CDR3 here is CASKAGAYNEQFF. The CDR3 nucleotides read TGTGCCAGCAAGGCAGGGGCCTACAATGAGCAGTTCTTC. This chain links TRBV5-5 with TRBJ2-1, with TRBD1 as a possible D gene (6 bases). The CDR3 spans 13 residues. Germline loops: CDR1 SGHKS, CDR2 YYEKEE (reference sequence). V was pared by 6 bases and J by 2 bases, with 9 bases between. The full variable domain, in which reference TRBV5-5 and TRBJ2-1 provide the parts outside the CDR3, is DAGVTQSPTHLIKTRGQQVTLRCSPISGHKSVSWYQQVLGQGPQFIFQYYEKEERGRGNFPDRFSARQFPNYSSELNVNALLLGDSALYLCASKAGAYNEQFFGPGTRLTVL.

This chain joins TRBV7-2 and TRBJ2-4, with D possibly being TRBD2 (6 bases). The CDR3 runs 19 residues. V was shortened by 1 base and J by 0 bases, with 19 bases between the two germline ends. CDR1 and CDR2 (germline): SGHTA, FQGNSA. The CDR3 loop is CASSLGIASATLAKNIQYF. The CDR3 nucleotides read TGTGCCAGCAGCTTAGGTATCGCTAGCGCGACTCTAGCCAAAAACATTCAGTACTTC.

The chain uses TRBV5-5 and TRBJ2-7, with D possibly TRBD2 on 6 matching bases. This CDR3 contains 19 residues. V was pared by 0 bases and J by 2 bases, with 24 bases between. Germline V lookup: CDR1 SGHKS, CDR2 YYEKEE (reference sequence). The CDR3 is CASSLAGMSGTGSPYEQYF. Written as DNA, the CDR3 is TGTGCCAGCAGCTTGGCCGGCATGTCGGGGACTGGGAGTCCCTACGAGCAGTACTTC. The variable domain in full, with the rest retrieved from reference TRBV5-5 and TRBJ2-7, is DAGVTQSPTHLIKTRGQQVTLRCSPISGHKSVSWYQQVLGQGPQFIFQYYEKEERGRGNFPDRFSARQFPNYSSELNVNALLLGDSALYLCASSLAGMSGTGSPYEQYFGPGTRLTVT.

The rearrangement joins TRBV6-1 to TRBJ1-4; D remains ambiguous. The V end was cut by 7 bases, the J end by 0 bases, with 9 bases between. CDR1 is MNHNS, CDR2 SASEGT, per germline. The CDR3 sequence is 14 residues long. CDR3 amino acids: CASTPGTTNEKLFF. The CDR3 DNA follows: TGTGCCAGCACCCCCGGGACAACTAATGAAAAACTGTTTTTT.

The V and J genes are TRBV7-2 and TRBJ2-5; 14 bases line up with TRBD2. V lost 5 bases to trimming and J lost 3 bases; unmatched junction nucleotides: 14. The CDR3 runs to 19 residues. CDR1 is SGHTA and CDR2 is FQGNSA in the germline V gene. CDR3: CASSIKTTSGGASEETQYF. CDR3 DNA sequence: TGTGCCAGCAGCATAAAGACGACTAGCGGGGGGGCCAGCGAAGAGACCCAGTACTTC.

V and J are TRBV7-2 and TRBJ1-5; D remains unclear. This CDR3 has 13 residues. The V end was cut by 3 bases, the J end by 9 bases, with 12 bases between. Germline-derived CDR1 and CDR2 are SGHTA and FQGNSA. The CDR3 reads CASSFGREGPQHF. CDR3 nucleotides: TGTGCCAGCAGCTTTGGAAGGGAGGGGCCCCAGCATTTT.

The rearrangement joins TRBV19 to TRBJ1-5; 7 bases match TRBD1. Per germline, CDR1 LNHDA and CDR2 SQIVND (reference sequence). V lost 7 bases and J lost 9; bases outside the gene matches: 6. This CDR3 has 12 residues. This chain's CDR3 is CASTETGRPQHF. DNA of the CDR3: TGTGCCAGTACGGAGACAGGGAGGCCCCAGCATTTT.

The gene calls are TRBV28 and TRBJ2-7; TRBD2 agrees at 11 bases. V lost 4 bases, J lost 3 bases, and 8 bases stayed unmatched. The CDR3 length is 16 residues. The V gene's germline CDR1 is MDHEN and CDR2 SYDVKM. The CDR3 loop reads CASSWGAGTSGYEQYF. The CDR3 region has the DNA TGTGCCAGCAGTTGGGGGGCCGGGACTAGCGGCTACGAGCAGTACTTC.

The J gene is TRBJ1-2, the V gene TRBV5-1; no clear D. Germline lookup yields CDR1 SGHRS and CDR2 YFSETQ. There are 14 residues in the CDR3. Trimming stripped 0 bases from V and 1 base from J, with 7 bases between. The CDR3 DNA sequence: TGCGCCAGCAGCTTGGTCGGGGTTAACTATGGCTACACCTTC. Translation: CASSLVGVNYGYTF.

The V gene is TRBV11-3, the J gene TRBJ2-2, with 7 bases matching TRBD1. The CDR3 loop spans 15 amino acids. The V gene's germline CDR1 is SGHNT and CDR2 YENEEA. V dropped 6 bases and J dropped 3; count of bases not matched to a gene: 7. The CDR3 loop is CASRQQGSDTGELFF. The CDR3 nucleotides read TGTGCCAGCAGGCAACAGGGGAGTGACACCGGGGAGCTGTTTTTT.

The rearrangement joins TRBV2 to TRBJ2-1; 10 bases align to TRBD2. Germline-derived CDR1 and CDR2 are SNHLY and FYNNEI. This CDR3 has 15 residues. Germline trimming cut 5 bases from V and 7 bases from J; bases unmatched to any gene: 8. The CDR3 coding sequence is TGTGCCAGCAGTAGAGCGGGAGGGCCAGGTAATGAGCAGTTCTTC. Its translation is CASSRAGGPGNEQFF.

The chain has TRBV5-6 and TRBJ2-4, with D perhaps matching TRBD2 (6 bases). Germline CDR1 and CDR2: SGHDT and YYEEEE. The V and J ends lost 3 bases and 1 base respectively, with 11 bases between them. The CDR3 runs 15 residues. CDR3 amino acids: CASSYEGLAKNIQYF. The CDR3, as DNA: TGTGCCAGCAGCTATGAGGGACTGGCCAAAAACATTCAGTACTTC.

This clone was counted once. CDR3 amino acids: CASSETGVRGYTF. The CDR3 region has the DNA TGTGCCAGCAGCGAGACAGGGGTCCGTGGCTACACCTTC. The rearrangement uses TRBV5-6 and TRBJ1-2; 8 bases fit TRBD1. Trimming at V came to 4 bases and at J to 7 bases, leaving 6 bases not matched to a gene. The V gene's germline CDR1 is SGHDT and CDR2 YYEEEE. The CDR3 contains 13 residues. Looking up the rest from reference TRBV5-6 and TRBJ1-2 gives the full variable domain: DAGVTQSPTHLIKTRGQQVTLRCSPKSGHDTVSWYQQALGQGPQFIFQYYEEEERQRGNFPDRFSGHQFPNYSSELNVNALLLGDSALYLCASSETGVRGYTFGSGTRLTVV.

V usage is TRBV6-1 and J usage is TRBJ1-2; D unclear. Germline values: CDR1 MNHNS, CDR2 SASEGT. V shed 2 bases and J shed 5 bases, with 9 bases lying between them. The CDR3 sequence is 13 residues long. The CDR3 DNA is TGTGCCAGCAGTGAACTTGAGTCGTATGGCTACACCTTC. Its protein product is CASSELESYGYTF.

The rearrangement joins TRBV6-6 to TRBJ1-3, with TRBD1 identical over 7 bases. This CDR3 comprises 16 residues. J gave up 0 bases and V 4 bases, and 6 bases lay outside the gene matches. In germline, CDR1 is MNHNY, CDR2 SVGAGI (reference sequence). CDR3: CASSSTGSSSGNTIYF. CDR3 DNA sequence: TGTGCCAGCAGTTCGACAGGGTCAAGCTCTGGAAACACCATATATTTT.